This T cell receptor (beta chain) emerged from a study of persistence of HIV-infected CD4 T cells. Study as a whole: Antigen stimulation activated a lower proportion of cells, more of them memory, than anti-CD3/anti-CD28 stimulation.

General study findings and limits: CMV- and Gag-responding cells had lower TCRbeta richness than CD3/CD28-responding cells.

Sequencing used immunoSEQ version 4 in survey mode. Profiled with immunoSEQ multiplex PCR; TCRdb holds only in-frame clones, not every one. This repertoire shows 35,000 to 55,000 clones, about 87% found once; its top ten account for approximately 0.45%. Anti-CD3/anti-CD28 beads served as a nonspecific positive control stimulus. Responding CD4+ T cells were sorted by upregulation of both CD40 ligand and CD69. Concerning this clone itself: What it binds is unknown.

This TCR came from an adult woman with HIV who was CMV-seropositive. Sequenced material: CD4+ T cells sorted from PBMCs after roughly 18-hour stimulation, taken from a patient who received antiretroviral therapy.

The CDR3 nucleotides read TGTGCCAGCAGTTCCCCTACGACCGACAGGGCCTACACCTTC. It translates to CASSSPTTDRAYTF. This chain uses TRBV6-5 with TRBJ1-2; 7 bases fit TRBD1. The CDR3 totals 14 residues. CDR1 and CDR2 from the germline V gene are MNHEY and SVGAGI. V shed 4 bases and J 10 bases; nucleotides not matched to a gene: 12.